The T cell receptor beta chain described here comes from a study of blood T cell repertoires in COVID-19. Study-level information: PBMCs, B-cell-depleted T cells, or T cells were the source of the cDNA or gDNA that made up the material.

Between the trimmed V and J ends, which lost 1 base and 1 base, there was a span of 16 bases. CDR1 and CDR2 from the germline V gene are LGHNA and YNFKEQ. The CDR3 spans 17 residues. Authors' methods: Reference gene primers were amplified, and this amplification served to estimate nucleated cell counts. Here immunoSEQ multiplex PCR was the method, and the copy in TCRdb shows in-frame clones only, minus some. The D gene and trimming were derived from the DNA, and the V and J assignments and clone size from that table. The repertoire includes 260,000 or so clones, 80% to 90% of them detected once, and 15% to 17% sits in the top ten. In assigning cohorts, the study relied on participant-reported clinical history.

The chain has TRBV4-2 and TRBJ1-2; tentatively, D is TRBD1 (5 bases). Input material: PBMCs or T cells enriched from blood (not recorded which). This sequence originates from a man aged 18 to 35 who had recovered from COVID-19. The CDR3 protein is CASSQVSSGRGNYGYTF. The DNA of the CDR3 is TGTGCCAGCAGCCAAGTTTCGTCGGGGAGGGGTAACTATGGCTACACCTTC.